This T cell receptor (beta chain) originates from a study of T cell repertoires in cytomegalovirus infection. Background on the study: The public TCR beta signatures pointed to both CMV infection and matching HLA type.

The ends lost 2 bases at V and 7 bases at J; junction bases unmatched: 8. This CDR3 contains 15 residues. The germline gives CDR1 MNHEY, CDR2 SVGAGI. From the reads, TCRdb called clonotypes with MiXCR, one entry per CDR3 protein. The sample contains about 76,000 distinct CDR3 sequences, 3.7% of which appear only once. This clonotype came up many times. The sequence was collected from a human donor in good health (CMV status not recorded). Some clones in this sample may be carry-over from other donors' samples. The chain recombines TRBV6-5 with TRBJ1-5; 7 nucleotides line up with TRBD1. Material for sequencing was PBMCs. For the CDR3, the DNA is TGTGCCAGCAGTTACACGGGTACAGGGGAACAGCCCCAGCATTTT. This gives the protein CASSYTGTGEQPQHF.